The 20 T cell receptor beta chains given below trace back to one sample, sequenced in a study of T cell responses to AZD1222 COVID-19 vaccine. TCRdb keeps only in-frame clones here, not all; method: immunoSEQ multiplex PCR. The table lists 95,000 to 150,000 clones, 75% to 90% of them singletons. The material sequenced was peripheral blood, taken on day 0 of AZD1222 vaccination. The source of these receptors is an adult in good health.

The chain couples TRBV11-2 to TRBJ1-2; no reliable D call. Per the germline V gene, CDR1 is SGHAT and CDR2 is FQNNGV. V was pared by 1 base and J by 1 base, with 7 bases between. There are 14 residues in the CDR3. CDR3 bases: TGTGCCAGCAGCTTAGCCAGGTTTAACTATGGCTACACCTTC. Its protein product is CASSLARFNYGYTF.

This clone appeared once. The chain's CDR3 is CASSSALRGEAFF. In DNA, the CDR3 is TGTGCCAGCAGCTCCGCTCTCAGGGGCGAAGCTTTCTTT. J is TRBJ1-1 and V is TRBV5-6; tentative D call: TRBD1 (6 bases). The CDR3 totals 13 residues. CDR1 is SGHDT and CDR2 is YYEEEE in the germline V gene. Trimming removed 3 bases at V and 8 bases at J, with 14 bases between.

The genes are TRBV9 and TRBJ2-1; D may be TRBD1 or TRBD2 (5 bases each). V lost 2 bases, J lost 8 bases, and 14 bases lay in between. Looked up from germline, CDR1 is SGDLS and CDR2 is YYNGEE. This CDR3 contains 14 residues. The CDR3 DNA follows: TGTGCCAGCAGCGTTTCCGGGACCTATCATGAGCAGTTCTTC. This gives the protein CASSVSGTYHEQFF.

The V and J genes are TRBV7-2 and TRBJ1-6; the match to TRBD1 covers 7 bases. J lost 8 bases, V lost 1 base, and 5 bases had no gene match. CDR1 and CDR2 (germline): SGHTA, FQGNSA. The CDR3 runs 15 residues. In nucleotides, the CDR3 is TGTGCCAGCAGCTTAGGTTCAGGGGGGTATTCACCCCTCCACTTT. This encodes CASSLGSGGYSPLHF.

In DNA, the CDR3 is TGTGCCAGCGCTGACAGGGGGATTCTCGAGGGGAATTCACCCCTCCACTTT. This sequence encodes CASADRGILEGNSPLHF. The rearrangement joins TRBV19 to TRBJ1-6; 9 bases are shared with TRBD1. The V segment lost 9 bases and the J segment 7 bases; nucleotides outside the gene matches: 16. The CDR3 runs 17 residues. The germline CDR1 and CDR2 sequences are LNHDA and SQIVND (reference sequence).

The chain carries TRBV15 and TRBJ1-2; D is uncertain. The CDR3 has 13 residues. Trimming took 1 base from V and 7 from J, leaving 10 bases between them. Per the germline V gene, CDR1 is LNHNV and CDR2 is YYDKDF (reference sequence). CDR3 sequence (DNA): TGTGCCACCAGCAGAGTCAACGTGGGTGGCTACACCTTC. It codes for CATSRVNVGGYTF.

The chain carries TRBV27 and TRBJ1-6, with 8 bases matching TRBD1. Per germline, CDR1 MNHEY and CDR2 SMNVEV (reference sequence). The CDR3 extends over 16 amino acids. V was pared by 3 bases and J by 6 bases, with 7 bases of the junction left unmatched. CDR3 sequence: CASSFNRDRLNSPLHF. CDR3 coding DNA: TGTGCCAGCAGTTTCAACCGGGACAGGCTTAATTCACCCCTCCACTTT.

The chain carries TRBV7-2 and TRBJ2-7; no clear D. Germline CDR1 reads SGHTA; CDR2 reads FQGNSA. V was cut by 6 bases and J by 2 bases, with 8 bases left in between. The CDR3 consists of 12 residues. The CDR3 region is CASSYGPYEQYF. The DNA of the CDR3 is TGTGCCAGCAGTTATGGCCCCTACGAGCAGTACTTC.

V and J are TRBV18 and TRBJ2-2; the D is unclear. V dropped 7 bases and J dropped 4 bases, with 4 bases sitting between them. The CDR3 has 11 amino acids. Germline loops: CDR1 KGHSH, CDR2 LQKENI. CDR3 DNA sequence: TGTGCCAGCTACGGCACCGGGGAGCTGTTTTTT. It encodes CASYGTGELFF.

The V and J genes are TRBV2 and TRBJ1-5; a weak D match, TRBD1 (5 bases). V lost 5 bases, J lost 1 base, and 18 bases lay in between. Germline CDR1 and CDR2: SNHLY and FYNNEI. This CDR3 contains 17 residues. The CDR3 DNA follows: TGTGCCAGCAGTCCAACTCACAGGCGAGGGAGCAATCAGCCCCAGCATTTT. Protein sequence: CASSPTHRRGSNQPQHF. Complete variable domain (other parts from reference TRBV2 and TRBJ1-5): EPEVTQTPSHQVTQMGQEVILRCVPISNHLYFYWYRQILGQKVEFLVSFYNNEISEKSEIFDDQFSVERPDGSNFTLKIRSTKLEDSAMYFCASSPTHRRGSNQPQHFGDGTRLSIL.

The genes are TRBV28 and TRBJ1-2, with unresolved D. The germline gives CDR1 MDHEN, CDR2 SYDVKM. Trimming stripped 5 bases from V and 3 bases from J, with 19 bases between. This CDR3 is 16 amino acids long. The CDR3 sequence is CASSPPALREDYGYTF. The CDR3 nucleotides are TGTGCCAGCAGTCCCCCCGCCCTACGGGAGGACTATGGCTACACCTTC.

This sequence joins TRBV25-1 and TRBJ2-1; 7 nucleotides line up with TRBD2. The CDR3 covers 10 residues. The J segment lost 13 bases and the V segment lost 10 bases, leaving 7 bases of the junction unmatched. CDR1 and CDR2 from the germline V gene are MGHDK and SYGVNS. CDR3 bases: TGTGCCACCCGGGGAGGGGTACAGTTCTTC. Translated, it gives CATRGGVQFF.

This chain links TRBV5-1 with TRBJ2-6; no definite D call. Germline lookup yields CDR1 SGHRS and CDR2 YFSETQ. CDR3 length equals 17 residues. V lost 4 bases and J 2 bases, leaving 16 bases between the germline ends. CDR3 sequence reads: CASSEILIGPGANVLTF. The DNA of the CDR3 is TGCGCCAGCAGCGAAATTTTGATAGGGCCTGGGGCCAACGTCCTGACTTTC.

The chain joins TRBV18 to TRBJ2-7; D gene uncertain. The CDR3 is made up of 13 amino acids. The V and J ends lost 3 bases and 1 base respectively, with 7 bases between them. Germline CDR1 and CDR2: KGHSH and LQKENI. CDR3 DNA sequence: TGTGCCAGCTCACCGGACGGTTCCTACGAGCAGTACTTC. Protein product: CASSPDGSYEQYF. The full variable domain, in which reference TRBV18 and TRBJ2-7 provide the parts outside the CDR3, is NAGVMQNPRHLVRRRGQEARLRCSPMKGHSHVYWYRQLPEEGLKFMVYLQKENIIDESGMPKERFSAEFPKEGPSILRIQQVVRGDSAAYFCASSPDGSYEQYFGPGTRLTVT.

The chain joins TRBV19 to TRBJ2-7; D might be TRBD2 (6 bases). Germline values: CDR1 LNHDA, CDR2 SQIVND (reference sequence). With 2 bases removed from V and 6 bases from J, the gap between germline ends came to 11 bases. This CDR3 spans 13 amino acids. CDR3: CASSIWGDPEQYF. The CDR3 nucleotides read TGTGCCAGTAGTATATGGGGGGATCCCGAGCAGTACTTC.

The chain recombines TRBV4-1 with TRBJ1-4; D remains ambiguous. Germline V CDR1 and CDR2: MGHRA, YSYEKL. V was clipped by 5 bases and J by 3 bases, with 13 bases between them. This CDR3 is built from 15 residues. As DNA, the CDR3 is TGCGCCAGCAGCGTCCAGCTCGGGGCTAATGAAAAACTGTTTTTT. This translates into CASSVQLGANEKLFF.

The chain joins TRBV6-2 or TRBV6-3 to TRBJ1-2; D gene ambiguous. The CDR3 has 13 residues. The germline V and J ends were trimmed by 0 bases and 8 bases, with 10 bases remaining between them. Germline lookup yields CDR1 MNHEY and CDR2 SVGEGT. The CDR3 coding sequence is TGTGCCAGCAGTTACTCGTCGACAACGGGCTACACCTTC. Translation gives CASSYSSTTGYTF.

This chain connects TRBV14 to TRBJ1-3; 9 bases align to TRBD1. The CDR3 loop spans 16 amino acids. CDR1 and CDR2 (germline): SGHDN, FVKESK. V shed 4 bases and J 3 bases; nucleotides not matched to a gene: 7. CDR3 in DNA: TGTGCCAGCAGCCTCTGGACAGGGGAGCGTGGAAACACCATATATTTT. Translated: CASSLWTGERGNTIYF.

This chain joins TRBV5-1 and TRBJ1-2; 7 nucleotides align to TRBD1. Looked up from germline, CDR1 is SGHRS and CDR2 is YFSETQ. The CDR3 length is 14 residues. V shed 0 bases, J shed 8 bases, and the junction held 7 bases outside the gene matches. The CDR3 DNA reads TGCGCCAGCAGCTTGGGACAGGGAGGGAGAGGCTACACCTTC. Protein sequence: CASSLGQGGRGYTF. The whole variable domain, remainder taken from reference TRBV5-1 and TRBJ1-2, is KAGVTQTPRYLIKTRGQQVTLSCSPISGHRSVSWYQQTPGQGLQFLFEYFSETQRNKGNFPGRFSGRQFSNSRSEMNVSTLELGDSALYLCASSLGQGGRGYTFGSGTRLTVV.

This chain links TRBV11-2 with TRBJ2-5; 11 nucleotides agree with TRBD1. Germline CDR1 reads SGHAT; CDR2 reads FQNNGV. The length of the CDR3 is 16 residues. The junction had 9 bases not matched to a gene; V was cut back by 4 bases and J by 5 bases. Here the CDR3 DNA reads TGTGCCAGCAGCTCCACGGACAGGGGGCCTCGGGAGACCCAGTACTTC. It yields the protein CASSSTDRGPRETQYF.